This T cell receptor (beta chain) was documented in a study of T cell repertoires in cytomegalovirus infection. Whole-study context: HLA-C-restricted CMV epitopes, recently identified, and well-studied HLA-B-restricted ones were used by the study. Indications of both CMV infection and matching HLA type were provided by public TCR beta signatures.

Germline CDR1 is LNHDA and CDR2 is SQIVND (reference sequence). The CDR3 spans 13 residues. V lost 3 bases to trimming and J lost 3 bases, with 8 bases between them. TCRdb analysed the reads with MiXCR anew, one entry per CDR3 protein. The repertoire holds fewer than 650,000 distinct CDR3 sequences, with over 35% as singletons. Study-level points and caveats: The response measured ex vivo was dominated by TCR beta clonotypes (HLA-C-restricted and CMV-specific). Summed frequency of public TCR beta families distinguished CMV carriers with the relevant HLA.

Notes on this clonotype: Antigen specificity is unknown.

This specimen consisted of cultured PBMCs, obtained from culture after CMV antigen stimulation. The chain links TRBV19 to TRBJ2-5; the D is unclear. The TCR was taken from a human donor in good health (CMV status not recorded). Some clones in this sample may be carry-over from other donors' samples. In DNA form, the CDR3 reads TGTGCCAGTAGTATTTGGCTAAAAGAGACCCAGTACTTC. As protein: CASSIWLKETQYF.